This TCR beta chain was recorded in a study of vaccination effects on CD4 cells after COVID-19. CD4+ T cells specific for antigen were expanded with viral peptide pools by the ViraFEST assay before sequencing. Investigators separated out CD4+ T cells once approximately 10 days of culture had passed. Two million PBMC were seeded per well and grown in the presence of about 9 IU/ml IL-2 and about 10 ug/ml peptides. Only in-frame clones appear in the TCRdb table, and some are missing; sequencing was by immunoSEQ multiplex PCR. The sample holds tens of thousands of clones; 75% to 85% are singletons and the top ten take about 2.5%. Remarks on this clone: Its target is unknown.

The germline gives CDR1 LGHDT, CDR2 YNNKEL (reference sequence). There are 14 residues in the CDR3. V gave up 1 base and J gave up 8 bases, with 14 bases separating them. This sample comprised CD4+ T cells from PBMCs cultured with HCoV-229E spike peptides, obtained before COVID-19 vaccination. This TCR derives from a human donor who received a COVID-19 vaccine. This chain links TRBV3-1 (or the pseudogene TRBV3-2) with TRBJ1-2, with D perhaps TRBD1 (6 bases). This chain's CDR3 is CASSQVLQGRGYTF. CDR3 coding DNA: TGTGCCAGCAGCCAAGTTTTACAGGGTAGGGGCTACACCTTC.